Listed below are T cell receptor beta chains from one sample, sequenced in a study of blood T cell repertoires in COVID-19. This table comes from immunoSEQ multiplex PCR, and its TCRdb copy is limited to in-frame clones, with some not included. The data show roughly 360,000 clones, roughly 80% seen once. The specimen sequenced was PBMCs or T cells enriched from blood (not recorded which). These receptors were taken from a woman aged 50 to 60 who had recovered from COVID-19. Each CDR3 is given with its conserved first and last residue.

>TRBV6-5
CASSPDRTMTDTQYF
>TRBV5-1
CASSPPIAGDTDTQYF
>TRBV27
CASSLSSPASAYGYTF
>TRBV5-4
CASSPTPLRSSYEQYF
>TRBV11-1
CASSSLDREQYF
>TRBV6-5
CASSVGGGLGNTIYF
>TRBV6-4
CASGRQPQHF
>TRBV6-1
CASSELGEMNTEAFF
>TRBV6-5
CASRRTSFSDTQYF
>TRBV7-2
CASSDGQPNEQFF
>TRBV6-5
CASSYSESNYGYTF
>TRBV3-1/TRBV3-2
CASSRRVRGPNTEAFF
>TRBV5-1
CASSLLAGQGNEQFF
>TRBV5-8
CASSLLTDTQYF
>TRBV19
CASLGGDRGYGYTF
>TRBV4-2
CASSQDTSTSGRNEQFF
>TRBV4-1
CASSNYQGDNSPLHF
>TRBV10-3
CAISLDREGYTF
>TRBV3-1/TRBV3-2
CASSPPARQGEQYF
>TRBV4-1
CASSHGLGGEQYF
>TRBV7-8
CASSLGPGQGAPRTEAFF
>TRBV2
CASSGQGFETQYF
>TRBV30
CAWTRQGGNSPLHF
>TRBV5-8
CASSLGTYSNQPQHF
>TRBV11-2
CASSLDRGYYEQYF
>TRBV20-1
CSAPKTDTQYF
>TRBV7-8
CASSEPVLDTQYF
>TRBV5-1
CASSLGLEAFF
>TRBV30
CAWSVGRGFEQYF
>TRBV5-1
CASSLGGDSTEAFF
>TRBV30
CAWRTANDSPLHF
>TRBV27
CASTGGTEAFF
>TRBV7-3
CASSPTVAAGEQYF
>TRBV7-2
CASSLAFSGTEAFF
>TRBV6-5
CAANRGESYGYTF
>TRBV13
CASSYTKNIQYF
>TRBV6-5
CASSLGRGPYGYTF
>TRBV6-5
CASMDRGRTEAFF
>TRBV11-1
CASSARQGGNYGYTF
>TRBV11-1
CASSLAGQGIVTDTQYF
>TRBV27
CASSEGTGKRTSPLHF
>TRBV11-2
CASNTVRGGGTDTQYF
>TRBV18
CTSSPGRVGETQYF